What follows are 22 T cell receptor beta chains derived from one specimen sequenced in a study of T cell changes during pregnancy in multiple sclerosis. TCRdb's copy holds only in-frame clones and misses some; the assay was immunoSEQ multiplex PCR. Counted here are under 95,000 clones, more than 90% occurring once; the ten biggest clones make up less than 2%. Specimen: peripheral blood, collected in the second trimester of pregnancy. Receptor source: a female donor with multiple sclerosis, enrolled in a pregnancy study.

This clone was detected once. CDR3 protein: CASSPTSGRNNEQFF. CDR3 DNA sequence: TGTGCCAGCAGCCCGACTAGCGGGAGGAACAATGAGCAGTTCTTC. The J gene is TRBJ2-1, the V gene TRBV27; TRBD2 aligns across 13 bases. Germline CDR1 reads MNHEY; CDR2 reads SMNVEV (reference sequence). The CDR3 has 15 residues. V gave up 6 bases and J gave up 5 bases; unmatched junction bases: 4.

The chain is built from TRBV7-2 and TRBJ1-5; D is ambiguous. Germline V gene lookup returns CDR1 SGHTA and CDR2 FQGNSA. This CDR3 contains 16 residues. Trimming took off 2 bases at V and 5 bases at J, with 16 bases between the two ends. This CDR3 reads CASSLKAAVSDQPQHF. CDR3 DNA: TGTGCCAGCAGCTTAAAGGCGGCAGTTTCCGATCAGCCCCAGCATTTT.

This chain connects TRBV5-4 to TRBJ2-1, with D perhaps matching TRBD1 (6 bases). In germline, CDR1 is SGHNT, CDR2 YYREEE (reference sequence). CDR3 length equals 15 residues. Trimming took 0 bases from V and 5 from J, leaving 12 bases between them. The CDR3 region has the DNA TGTGCCAGCAGCTTGGGGCAGGGGCTTCACAATGAGCAGTTCTTC. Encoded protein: CASSLGQGLHNEQFF.

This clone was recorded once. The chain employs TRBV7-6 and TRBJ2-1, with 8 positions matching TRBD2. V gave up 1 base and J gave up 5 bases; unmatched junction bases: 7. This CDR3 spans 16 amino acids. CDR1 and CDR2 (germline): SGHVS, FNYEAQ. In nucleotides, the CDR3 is TGTGCCAGCAGCTTAGTGACGGGAGGGGGGGACAATGAGCAGTTCTTC. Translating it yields CASSLVTGGGDNEQFF.

CDR3 residues: CASTGTGYGYTF. The CDR3 DNA is TGTGCCAGTACCGGGACAGGCTATGGCTACACCTTC. This chain links TRBV19 with TRBJ1-2; 8 bases map to TRBD1. Trimming removed 7 bases from V and 4 bases from J; junction bases left unmatched: 2. The CDR3 has 12 residues. Per the germline V gene, CDR1 is LNHDA and CDR2 is SQIVND (reference sequence). The full variable domain, its missing parts supplied by reference TRBV19 and TRBJ1-2, is DGGITQSPKYLFRKEGQNVTLSCEQNLNHDAMYWYRQDPGQGLRLIYYSQIVNDFQKGDIAEGYSVSREKKESFPLTVTSAQKNPTAFYLCASTGTGYGYTFGSGTRLTVV.

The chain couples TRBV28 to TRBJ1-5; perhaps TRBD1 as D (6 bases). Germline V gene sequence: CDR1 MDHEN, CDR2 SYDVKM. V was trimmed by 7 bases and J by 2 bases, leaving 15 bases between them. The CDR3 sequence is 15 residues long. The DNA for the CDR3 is TGTGCCAGCATCCCACAGGGCGCCGGCAATCAGCCCCAGCATTTT. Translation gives CASIPQGAGNQPQHF. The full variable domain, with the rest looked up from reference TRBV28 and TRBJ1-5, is DVKVTQSSRYLVKRTGEKVFLECVQDMDHENMFWYRQDPGLGLRLIYFSYDVKMKEKGDIPEGYSVSREKKERFSLILESASTNQTSMYLCASIPQGAGNQPQHFGDGTRLSIL.

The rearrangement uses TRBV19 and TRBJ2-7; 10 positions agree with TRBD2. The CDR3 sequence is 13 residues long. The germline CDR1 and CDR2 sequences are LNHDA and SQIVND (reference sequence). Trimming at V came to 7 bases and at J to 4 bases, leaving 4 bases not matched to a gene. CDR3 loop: CASTASGSYEQYF. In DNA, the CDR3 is TGTGCCAGTACGGCTAGCGGGAGTTACGAGCAGTACTTC.

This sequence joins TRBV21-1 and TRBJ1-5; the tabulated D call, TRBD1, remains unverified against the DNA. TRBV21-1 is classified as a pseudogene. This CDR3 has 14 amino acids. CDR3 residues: CASRGRGSNQPQHF. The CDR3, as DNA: TGTGCCAGCAGGGGAAGGGGGAGCAATCAGCCCCAGCATTTT.

The CDR3 region is CASSEDPGQVYEQYF. Here the CDR3 DNA reads TGTGCCAGCAGTGAAGACCCTGGACAGGTCTACGAGCAGTACTTC. This chain joins TRBV6-1 and TRBJ2-7; 7 bases fit TRBD1. The CDR3 runs 15 residues. With V trimmed by 1 base and J by 3 bases, 6 bases remained unmatched. Germline V gives CDR1 MNHNS, CDR2 SASEGT.

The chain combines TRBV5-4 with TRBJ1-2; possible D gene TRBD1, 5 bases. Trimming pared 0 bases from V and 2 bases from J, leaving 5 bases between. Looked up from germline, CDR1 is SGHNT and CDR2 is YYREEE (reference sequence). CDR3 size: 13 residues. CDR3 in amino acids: CASSLGGNYGYTF. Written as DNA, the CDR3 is TGTGCCAGCAGCTTGGGGGGCAACTATGGCTACACCTTC.

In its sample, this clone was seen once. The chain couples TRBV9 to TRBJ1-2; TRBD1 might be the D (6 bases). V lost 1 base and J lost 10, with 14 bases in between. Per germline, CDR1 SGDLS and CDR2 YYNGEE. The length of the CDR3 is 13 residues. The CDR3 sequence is CASSVKGDVAYTF. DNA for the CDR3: TGTGCCAGCAGCGTAAAGGGGGACGTTGCCTACACCTTC.

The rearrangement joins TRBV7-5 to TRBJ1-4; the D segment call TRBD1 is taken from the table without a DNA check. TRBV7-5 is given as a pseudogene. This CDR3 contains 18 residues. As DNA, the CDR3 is TGTGCCAGAAGCTTAGTACCCATAAACAGAGTCAGTAATGAAAAACTGTTTTTT. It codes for CARSLVPINRVSNEKLFF.

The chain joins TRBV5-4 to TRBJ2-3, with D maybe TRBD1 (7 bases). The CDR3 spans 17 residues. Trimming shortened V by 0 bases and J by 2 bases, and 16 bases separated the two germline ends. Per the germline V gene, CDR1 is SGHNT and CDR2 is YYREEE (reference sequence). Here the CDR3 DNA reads TGTGCCAGCAGCTTGGAGTGGGGGGACAGAAACACAGATACGCAGTATTTT. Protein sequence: CASSLEWGDRNTDTQYF. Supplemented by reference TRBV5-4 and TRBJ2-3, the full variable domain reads ETGVTQSPTHLIKTRGQQVTLRCSSQSGHNTVSWYQQALGQGPQFIFQYYREEENGRGNFPPRFSGLQFPNYSSELNVNALELDDSALYLCASSLEWGDRNTDTQYFGPGTRLTVL.

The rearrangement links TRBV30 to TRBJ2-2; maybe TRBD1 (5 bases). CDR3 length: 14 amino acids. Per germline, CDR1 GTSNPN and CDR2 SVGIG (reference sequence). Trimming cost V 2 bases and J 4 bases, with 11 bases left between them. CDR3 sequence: CAWSPGPLTGELFF. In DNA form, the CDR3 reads TGTGCCTGGAGTCCAGGGCCACTCACCGGGGAGCTGTTTTTT.

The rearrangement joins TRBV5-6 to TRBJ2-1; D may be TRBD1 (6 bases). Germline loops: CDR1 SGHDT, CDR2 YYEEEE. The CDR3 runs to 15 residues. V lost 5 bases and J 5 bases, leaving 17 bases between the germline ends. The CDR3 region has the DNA TGTGCCAGCAGTACGATTTGGACAGTACACAATGAGCAGTTCTTC. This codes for CASSTIWTVHNEQFF.

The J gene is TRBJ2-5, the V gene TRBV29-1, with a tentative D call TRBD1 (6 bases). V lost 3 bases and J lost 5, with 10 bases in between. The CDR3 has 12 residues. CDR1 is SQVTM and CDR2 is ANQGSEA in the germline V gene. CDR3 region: CSVDGRGETQYF. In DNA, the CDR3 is TGCAGCGTTGATGGCAGGGGCGAGACCCAGTACTTC.

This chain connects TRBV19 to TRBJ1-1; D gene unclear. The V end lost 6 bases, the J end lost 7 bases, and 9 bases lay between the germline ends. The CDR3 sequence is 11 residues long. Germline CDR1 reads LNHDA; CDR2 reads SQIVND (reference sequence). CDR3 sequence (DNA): TGTGCCAGTAGCTCTCGGAGTGAAGCTTTCTTT. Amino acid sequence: CASSSRSEAFF.

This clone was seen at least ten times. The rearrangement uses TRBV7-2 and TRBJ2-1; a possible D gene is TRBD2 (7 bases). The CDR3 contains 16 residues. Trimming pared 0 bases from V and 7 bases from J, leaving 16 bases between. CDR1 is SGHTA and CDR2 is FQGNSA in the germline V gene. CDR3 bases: TGTGCCAGCAGCTTAGCCTTTGGGGGGGGGCGGAATGAGCAGTTCTTC. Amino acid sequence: CASSLAFGGGRNEQFF.

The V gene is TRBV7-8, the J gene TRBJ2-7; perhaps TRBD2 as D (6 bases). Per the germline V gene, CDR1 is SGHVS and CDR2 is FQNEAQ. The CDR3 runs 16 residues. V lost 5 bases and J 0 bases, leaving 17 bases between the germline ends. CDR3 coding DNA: TGTGCCAGCAGCCAGCCTCGGGTGGGACTCTCCTACGAGCAGTACTTC. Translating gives CASSQPRVGLSYEQYF.

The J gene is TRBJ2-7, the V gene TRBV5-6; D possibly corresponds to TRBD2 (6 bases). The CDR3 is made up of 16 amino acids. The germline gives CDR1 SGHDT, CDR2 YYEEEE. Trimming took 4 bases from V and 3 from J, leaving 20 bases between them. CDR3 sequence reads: CASSPRPSGVGYEQYF. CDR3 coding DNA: TGTGCCAGCAGCCCCAGACCCTCGGGGGTAGGCTACGAGCAGTACTTC.

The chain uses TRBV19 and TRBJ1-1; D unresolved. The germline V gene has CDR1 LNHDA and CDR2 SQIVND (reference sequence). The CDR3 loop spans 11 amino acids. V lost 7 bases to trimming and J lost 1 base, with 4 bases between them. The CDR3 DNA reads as TGTGCCAGTACGGGGAACACTGAAGCTTTCTTT. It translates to CASTGNTEAFF. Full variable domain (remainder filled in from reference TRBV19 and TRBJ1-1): DGGITQSPKYLFRKEGQNVTLSCEQNLNHDAMYWYRQDPGQGLRLIYYSQIVNDFQKGDIAEGYSVSREKKESFPLTVTSAQKNPTAFYLCASTGNTEAFFGQGTRLTVV.

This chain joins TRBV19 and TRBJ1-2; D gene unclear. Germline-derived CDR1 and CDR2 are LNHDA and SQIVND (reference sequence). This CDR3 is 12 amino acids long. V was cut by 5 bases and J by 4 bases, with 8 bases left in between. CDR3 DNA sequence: TGTGCCAGTAGTTCTAACTCCTATGGCTACACCTTC. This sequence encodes CASSSNSYGYTF.